This T cell receptor beta chain was identified during a study of blood T cell repertoires in COVID-19. Study summary: Researchers got acute and convalescent COVID-19 samples from the United States, Italy and Spain. PBMCs, B-cell-depleted T cells, or T cells provided the cDNA or gDNA that made up the material.

Looked up from germline, CDR1 is MGHRA and CDR2 is YSYEKL. The CDR3 covers 14 residues. The V and J ends lost 3 bases and 8 bases respectively, with 16 bases between them. The data were produced by immunoSEQ multiplex PCR, yet TCRdb's version contains in-frame clones alone and is incomplete. The sample comprises about 140,000 clones, around 87% of which are singletons, and 5% to 6% rests with the top ten. The sequencing input was peripheral blood. The sequence was collected from a human donor in a cohort sampled during active COVID-19. The gene calls are TRBV4-1 and TRBJ1-2; D is possibly TRBD1 (6 bases). CDR3: CASSQARGRGGYTF. CDR3 nucleotide sequence: TGCGCCAGCAGCCAGGCGCGGGGGCGTGGGGGCTACACCTTC.